Below, 6 T cell receptor beta chains from the same sample are listed, as sequenced in a study of cytomegalovirus exposure and HLA in healthy donors. A multiplex PCR was run with 60 Vbeta primers and 13 Jbeta primers. Sequenced by immunoSEQ multiplex PCR; TCRdb stores in-frame clones only, minus some. The sample has about 130,000 clones; roughly 70% are singletons. Specimen: PBMCs. These TCRs come from a young man in good health and CMV-seropositive.

Only a few counts were recorded for this clone. V gene TRBV19 combines with J gene TRBJ2-7; 8 bases fit TRBD1. V was pared by 4 bases and J by 3 bases, with 2 bases of the junction left unmatched. Germline CDR1 and CDR2: LNHDA and SQIVND (reference sequence). The CDR3 consists of 13 residues. CDR3 amino acids: CASSRDRGYEQYF. The CDR3 nucleotides read TGTGCCAGTAGTAGAGACAGGGGCTACGAGCAGTACTTC.

CDR3 bases: TGTGCCAGCAGTCCCGGACCCGTCTACGCAGGGGGGCCGTCCTACGAGCAGTACTTC. It codes for CASSPGPVYAGGPSYEQYF. The chain joins TRBV7-2 to TRBJ2-7; D might be TRBD1 (7 bases). CDR1 is SGHTA, CDR2 FQGNSA, per germline. Trimming pared 6 bases from V and 1 base from J, leaving 28 bases between. The CDR3 length is 19 residues.

The rearrangement uses TRBV5-1 and TRBJ2-7, with 11 bases fitting TRBD1. From germline, CDR1 is SGHRS and CDR2 YFSETQ. This CDR3 is 15 amino acids long. V dropped 4 bases and J dropped 0; count of bases not matched to a gene: 3. CDR3 sequence (DNA): TGCGCCAGCAGCCCGGGACAGGGGGACTCCTACGAGCAGTACTTC. Translated, it gives CASSPGQGDSYEQYF.

A few counts support this clone. V usage is TRBV7-9 and J usage is TRBJ1-4, with TRBD1 identical over 10 bases. The CDR3 contains 17 residues. The germline V gene has CDR1 SEHNR and CDR2 FQNEAQ (reference sequence). Losses at the gene ends were 5 bases for V and 8 bases for J; bases not matched to a gene: 14. The CDR3 here is CASSLGTGERRNEKLFF. In DNA form, the CDR3 reads TGTGCCAGCAGCCTCGGGACAGGGGAAAGAAGGAACGAAAAACTGTTTTTT.

The chain joins TRBV7-3 to TRBJ2-5; D is unresolved. V shed 3 bases and J shed 4 bases, with 9 bases lying between them. The CDR3 covers 13 residues. The germline CDR1 and CDR2 sequences are SGHTA and FQGTGA. CDR3 DNA: TGTGCCAGCAGCTTGACTCCCGGAGAGACCCAGTACTTC. Its protein is CASSLTPGETQYF.

The genes are TRBV19 and TRBJ1-4, with 9 bases lining up with TRBD1. The CDR3 consists of 14 residues. Germline CDR1 is LNHDA and CDR2 is SQIVND (reference sequence). The J segment lost 8 bases and the V segment lost 9 bases, leaving 10 bases of the junction unmatched. Here the CDR3 DNA reads TGTGCCAGCCGGGACAGGGAATATTACGAAAAACTGTTTTTT. This codes for CASRDREYYEKLFF.